The 29 T cell receptor beta chains reported below all come from one sample, sequenced in a study of blood T cell repertoires in COVID-19. The protocol was immunoSEQ multiplex PCR, while the TCRdb copy is restricted to in-frame clones and leaves out a portion. The data hold almost 400,000 clones, with approximately 89% observed a single time. Material for sequencing was PBMCs or T cells enriched from blood (not recorded which). All receptors derive from a woman aged 30 to 39 who had recovered from COVID-19.

The rearrangement uses TRBV30 and TRBJ1-5, with D perhaps matching TRBD1 (5 bases). Germline assignment: CDR1 GTSNPN and CDR2 SVGIG (reference sequence). V was trimmed by 2 bases and J by 5 bases, leaving 7 bases between them. The length of the CDR3 is 12 residues. CDR3 DNA sequence: TGTGCCTGGAGTCAAGGGGATCAGCCCCAGCATTTT. It encodes CAWSQGDQPQHF.

The rearrangement uses TRBV7-9 and TRBJ1-1, with a tentative D call TRBD1 (6 bases). The CDR3 sequence is 14 residues long. CDR1 is SEHNR and CDR2 is FQNEAQ in the germline V gene (reference sequence). Trimming took 0 bases from V and 5 from J, leaving 10 bases between them. The CDR3 DNA sequence: TGTGCCAGCAGCTTAGCCAAGGGGGAGACTGAAGCTTTCTTT. It specifies CASSLAKGETEAFF.

J is TRBJ2-1 and V is TRBV2, with D unclear. V was trimmed by 6 bases and J by 10 bases, leaving 19 bases between them. The germline V gene encodes CDR1 SNHLY and CDR2 FYNNEI. The length of the CDR3 is 14 residues. CDR3 region: CASSPTLLGGEQFF. The CDR3 nucleotides read TGTGCCAGCAGCCCCACACTTCTAGGTGGCGAGCAGTTCTTC.

This clone was detected once. V usage is TRBV7-3 and J usage is TRBJ1-2; TRBD1 is a possible D gene (5 bases). V dropped 2 bases and J dropped 6 bases, with 16 bases sitting between them. The germline V gene encodes CDR1 SGHTA and CDR2 FQGTGA. This CDR3 spans 15 amino acids. CDR3 in DNA: TGTGCCAGCAGCTTAGACTGGGGGGGTAAGGATGGCTACACCTTC. Translated: CASSLDWGGKDGYTF.

DNA for the CDR3: TGTGCCAGCCCCGAACGGCTAGCCCCCGGGGAGCTGTTTTTT. This encodes CASPERLAPGELFF. This sequence joins TRBV6-5 and TRBJ2-2; tentative D call: TRBD2 (5 bases). The CDR3 totals 14 residues. The germline V gene encodes CDR1 MNHEY and CDR2 SVGAGI. V was trimmed by 8 bases and J by 6 bases, leaving 16 bases between them.

This chain uses TRBV11-2 with TRBJ2-7; TRBD2 agrees at 7 bases. There are 17 residues in the CDR3. V shed 3 bases, J shed 2 bases, and the junction held 13 bases outside the gene matches. Germline loops: CDR1 SGHAT, CDR2 FQNNGV. The CDR3 nucleotides are TGTGCCAGCAGCTTTACTCCTCAGCGTCTAGCGGCCTACGAGCAGTACTTC. It specifies CASSFTPQRLAAYEQYF.

This clone has just a few counts. The chain has TRBV29-1 and TRBJ1-1; tentative D call: TRBD1 (6 bases). Trimming left V 6 bases short and J 5 bases short, with 13 bases between. Germline CDR1 reads SQVTM; CDR2 reads ANQGSEA. The CDR3 runs 12 residues. CDR3 sequence: CSVRAGETEAFF. As DNA, the CDR3 is TGCAGCGTAAGAGCAGGGGAGACTGAAGCTTTCTTT.

In its sample, this clone was seen once. The J gene is TRBJ2-1, the V gene TRBV2, with TRBD2 matching over 12 bases. Germline values: CDR1 SNHLY, CDR2 FYNNEI. The CDR3 is 15 amino acids. Trimming took 5 bases from V and 4 from J; bases not matched to a gene: 3. The CDR3 here is CASSRTSGDYNEQFF. In DNA form, the CDR3 reads TGTGCCAGCAGTCGGACTAGCGGGGATTACAATGAGCAGTTCTTC.

V gene TRBV11-2 combines with J gene TRBJ1-1, with 9 nucleotides matching TRBD1. Germline V gene lookup returns CDR1 SGHAT and CDR2 FQNNGV. J gave up 5 bases and V 1 base, and 2 bases lay outside the gene matches. This CDR3 spans 14 amino acids. The CDR3 DNA reads as TGTGCCAGCAGCTTAGGGACAGGGGTAACTGAAGCTTTCTTT. Translation gives CASSLGTGVTEAFF.

The chain is built from TRBV2 and TRBJ2-7; D might be TRBD2 (5 bases). The germline V gene encodes CDR1 SNHLY and CDR2 FYNNEI. V was clipped by 6 bases and J by 1 base, with 10 bases between them. The CDR3 has 13 residues. The CDR3 coding sequence is TGTGCCAGCAGGAGGGTCAGATCCTACGAGCAGTACTTC. Translating it yields CASRRVRSYEQYF. The full variable domain, in which reference TRBV2 and TRBJ2-7 provide the parts outside the CDR3, is EPEVTQTPSHQVTQMGQEVILRCVPISNHLYFYWYRQILGQKVEFLVSFYNNEISEKSEIFDDQFSVERPDGSNFTLKIRSTKLEDSAMYFCASRRVRSYEQYFGPGTRLTVT.

This chain connects TRBV29-1 to TRBJ2-6, with unresolved D. V was shortened by 4 bases and J by 0 bases, with 7 bases between the two germline ends. The CDR3 length is 14 residues. Germline lookup yields CDR1 SQVTM and CDR2 ANQGSEA. The CDR3 DNA sequence: TGCAGCGTTGTTTTCGGCTCTGGGGCCAACGTCCTGACTTTC. Protein: CSVVFGSGANVLTF.

The chain has TRBV9 and TRBJ1-2; 7 positions agree with TRBD1. Germline CDR1 reads SGDLS; CDR2 reads YYNGEE. The CDR3 consists of 14 residues. Trimming at V came to 3 bases and at J to 1 base, leaving 3 bases not matched to a gene. This CDR3 reads CASSATGVNYGYTF. The DNA of the CDR3 is TGTGCCAGCAGCGCTACAGGGGTTAACTATGGCTACACCTTC.

The V call is TRBV14, the J call TRBJ1-6, with a weak D call TRBD1 (5 bases). This CDR3 is built from 15 residues. CDR1 and CDR2 (germline): SGHDN, FVKESK. Trimming cost V 4 bases and J 10 bases, with 17 bases left between them. Here the CDR3 reads CASSLGGAGGSPLHF. The CDR3 DNA follows: TGTGCCAGCAGCCTAGGCGGGGCCGGAGGATCACCCCTCCACTTT.

The rearrangement links TRBV27 to TRBJ1-2; 7 bases fit TRBD1. Germline V CDR1 and CDR2: MNHEY, SMNVEV (reference sequence). The CDR3 runs 15 residues. V shed 3 bases, J shed 5 bases, and the junction held 9 bases outside the gene matches. CDR3 amino acids: CASSFSKGAQYGYTF. The DNA of the CDR3 is TGTGCCAGCAGTTTTTCTAAGGGGGCGCAGTATGGCTACACCTTC.

CDR3 in DNA: TGCAGCGTTGAAGACCCGGACAAGTACGAGCAGTACTTC. This translates into CSVEDPDKYEQYF. The J gene is TRBJ2-7, the V gene TRBV29-1, with a tentative D call TRBD1 (5 bases). Trimming took 0 bases from V and 4 from J, leaving 10 bases between them. The CDR3 covers 13 residues. Germline CDR1 is SQVTM and CDR2 is ANQGSEA.

This clone came up a few times. Here the CDR3 DNA reads TGTGCCAGCAGCCAAGACAGCGCCACCGGGGAGCTGTTTTTT. Encoded protein: CASSQDSATGELFF. V is TRBV3-1 (or the pseudogene TRBV3-2) and J is TRBJ2-2, with D unclear. CDR1 and CDR2 (germline): LGHDT, YNNKEL (reference sequence). The CDR3 extends over 14 amino acids. V was cut by 0 bases and J by 4 bases, with 6 bases left in between.

The rearrangement links TRBV5-4 to TRBJ1-6, with D tentatively TRBD1 (6 bases). The length of the CDR3 is 15 residues. With 4 bases removed from V and 7 bases from J, the gap between germline ends came to 15 bases. The germline V gene has CDR1 SGHNT and CDR2 YYREEE (reference sequence). CDR3 loop: CASSLVGTPNSPLHF. The CDR3 nucleotides are TGTGCCAGCAGCCTTGTAGGGACACCGAATTCACCCCTCCACTTT.

This clone was recorded a few times. The chain is built from TRBV18 and TRBJ1-2; D not certain. Germline CDR1 and CDR2: KGHSH and LQKENI. V lost 3 bases and J 8 bases, leaving 13 bases between the germline ends. There are 13 residues in the CDR3. CDR3 in amino acids: CASSPDLREGYTF. For the CDR3, the DNA is TGTGCCAGCTCACCCGATTTGAGGGAGGGCTACACCTTC.

The rearrangement links TRBV11-2 to TRBJ2-2; D not resolved. CDR1 is SGHAT, CDR2 FQNNGV, per germline. V lost 4 bases to trimming and J lost 8 bases, with 17 bases between them. The CDR3 runs to 15 residues. The CDR3 protein is CASSSTEVRVGELFF. The CDR3, as DNA: TGTGCCAGCAGCTCCACTGAGGTCCGGGTGGGGGAGCTGTTTTTT.

The rearrangement uses TRBV21-1 and TRBJ2-7; no check of the table's D call, TRBD2, against the DNA was made. TRBV21-1 is a documented pseudogene. This CDR3 comprises 17 residues. CDR3 DNA: TGTGCCAGCAGCAAAGCTACTAGCGGGAGTTTAAGACGCGAGCAGTACTTC. Its protein product is CASSKATSGSLRREQYF.

This clone was found a few times. This chain uses TRBV3-1 (or the pseudogene TRBV3-2) with TRBJ2-1, with TRBD2 matching over 13 bases. Germline lookup yields CDR1 LGHDT and CDR2 YNNKEL (reference sequence). The CDR3 has 17 residues. The ends lost 0 bases at V and 3 bases at J; junction bases unmatched: 2. As DNA, the CDR3 is TGTGCCAGCAGCCAAGACCGACTAGCGGGGGGCTACAATGAGCAGTTCTTC. Translated: CASSQDRLAGGYNEQFF.

This chain joins TRBV5-1 and TRBJ2-2, with TRBD2 matching over 7 bases. The V gene end was trimmed by 5 bases and the J gene end by 5 bases; junction bases not matched to a gene: 9. Germline V lookup: CDR1 SGHRS, CDR2 YFSETQ. This CDR3 region has 15 residues. The CDR3 DNA reads as TGCGCCAGCAGATGGGCGGGGGACCGAACCGGGGAGCTGTTTTTT. As protein: CASRWAGDRTGELFF.

The chain couples TRBV6-5 to TRBJ1-4; 7 bases line up with TRBD1. J was trimmed by 12 bases and V by 7 bases; bases with no gene match: 8. The CDR3 loop spans 12 amino acids. Germline V gives CDR1 MNHEY, CDR2 SVGAGI. The DNA of the CDR3 is TGTGCCAGCAAAAGACAGGGATTCGAACTGTTTTTT. Translated, it gives CASKRQGFELFF.

The J gene is TRBJ1-4, the V gene TRBV30; D ambiguous. The CDR3 runs 14 residues. CDR1 is GTSNPN and CDR2 is SVGIG in the germline V gene (reference sequence). V was cut by 3 bases and J by 0 bases, with 8 bases left in between. As DNA, the CDR3 is TGTGCCTGGAGCGGCGGCACAACTAATGAAAAACTGTTTTTT. This translates into CAWSGGTTNEKLFF.

CDR3 sequence reads: CATSVVLTF. The CDR3 DNA reads as TGTGCCACCAGTGTTGTTCTCACCTTC. V usage is TRBV24-1 and J usage is TRBJ1-2; D is uncertain. CDR3 length equals 9 residues. The V end lost 5 bases, the J end lost 13 bases, and 7 bases lay between the germline ends. The germline V gene encodes CDR1 KGHDR and CDR2 SFDVKD.

The rearrangement links TRBV5-1 to TRBJ2-3; D remains unclear. This CDR3 is built from 15 residues. Germline V gene lookup returns CDR1 SGHRS and CDR2 YFSETQ. Trimming left V 0 bases short and J 0 bases short, with 8 bases between. DNA for the CDR3: TGCGCCAGCAGCTTGGCTAGTACTAGCACAGATACGCAGTATTTT. Translating gives CASSLASTSTDTQYF.

The J gene is TRBJ2-7, the V gene TRBV7-3; D is unresolved. Trimming removed 1 base from V and 6 bases from J, with 16 bases in between. Germline values: CDR1 SGHTA, CDR2 FQGTGA. The CDR3 totals 15 residues. The CDR3, as DNA: TGTGCCAGCAGCTTAAGTAGAGCCCCACCGGGCGAGCAGTACTTC. This codes for CASSLSRAPPGEQYF.

This chain links TRBV5-1 with TRBJ1-1, with 7 bases matching TRBD1. CDR3 length equals 14 residues. V lost 5 bases and J lost 1; bases outside the gene matches: 5. Germline CDR1 and CDR2: SGHRS and YFSETQ. The CDR3 DNA reads as TGCGCCAGCAGGTGGGGACAGCAGAACACTGAAGCTTTCTTT. This codes for CASRWGQQNTEAFF.

This chain joins TRBV2 and TRBJ1-4; no definite D call. Germline CDR1 and CDR2: SNHLY and FYNNEI. The CDR3 covers 13 residues. Trimming pared 3 bases from V and 8 bases from J, leaving 10 bases between. Here the CDR3 DNA reads TGTGCCAGCAGTGACCCGGCGGAGGAAAAACTGTTTTTT. It codes for CASSDPAEEKLFF.